The entry below describes one T cell receptor (beta chain). Its binding antigen is unknown. Nothing much larger sits one base from this clone, and base qualities are not available. The data were taken from a study of T cell changes during pregnancy in multiple sclerosis (dated by TCRdb to about 2019). In terms of the full investigation: In women with multiple sclerosis, the researchers looked at how the T cell repertoire shifted as pregnancy progressed.

Clipping removes 1 base from V and 5 bases from J, with 1 as the unmatched junction base count. The CDR3 numbers 15 residues from cysteine through phenylalanine. CDR3 DNA is the only sequence kept; it has 45 bases, read in frame from the first base. CDR1 and CDR2, per the germline V gene, are SGHVS and FQNEAQ. The method was the immunoSEQ multiplex PCR assay. Entries here come from immuneACCESS through TCRdb and include only in-frame sequences with V and J called. Some clones fail to appear in such tables; in the studies checked, an unresolved V gene covers under half of the shortfall, and the cause of the remainder is unknown. The sample profile shows 35,000 to 50,000 clones; roughly nine tenths of them were found once. Of the sample, roughly 0.9% is held by the ten largest clones.

The specimen was CD4+ T cells from peripheral blood mononuclear cells, collected after pregnancy. Recombination connected TRBV7-8 to TRBJ1-5; TRBD1 agrees with 11 junctional bases. The clonotype originates from a female donor with multiple sclerosis, enrolled in a pregnancy study. CDR3 loop: CASSLGTGGDQPQHF. Read as DNA, the sequence is TGTGCCAGCAGCTTAGGGACAGGGGGCGATCAGCCCCAGCATTTT.